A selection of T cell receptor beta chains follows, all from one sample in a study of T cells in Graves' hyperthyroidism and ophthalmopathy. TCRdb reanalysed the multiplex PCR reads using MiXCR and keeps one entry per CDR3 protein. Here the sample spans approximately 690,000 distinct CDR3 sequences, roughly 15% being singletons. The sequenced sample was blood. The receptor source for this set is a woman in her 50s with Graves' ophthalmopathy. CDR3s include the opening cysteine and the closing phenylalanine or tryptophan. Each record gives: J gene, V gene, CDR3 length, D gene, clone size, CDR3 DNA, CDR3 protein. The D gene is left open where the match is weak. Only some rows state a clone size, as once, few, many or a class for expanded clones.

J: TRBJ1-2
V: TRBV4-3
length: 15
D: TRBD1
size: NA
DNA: TGCGCCAGCAGCCGGCAAGGACAGGGTTACTATGGCTACACCTTC
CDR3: CASSRQGQGYYGYTF

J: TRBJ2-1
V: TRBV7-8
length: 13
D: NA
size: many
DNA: TGTGCCAGCAGCCCCCGAGGAGACAGGTATCGGTTCTTC
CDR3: CASSPRGDRYRFF

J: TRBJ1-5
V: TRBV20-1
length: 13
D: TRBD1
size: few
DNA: TGCAGTGCTAGACAAGGGGGCGAGAGGGCCCAGCATTTT
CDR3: CSARQGGERAQHF

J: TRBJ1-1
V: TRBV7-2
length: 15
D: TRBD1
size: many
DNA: TGTGCCAGCAGCCTAACAGGACAGGGGTACACTGAAGCTTTCTTT
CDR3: CASSLTGQGYTEAFF

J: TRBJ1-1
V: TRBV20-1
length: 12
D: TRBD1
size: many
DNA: TGCAGTGCAGTTCAGGGGGCCACTGAAGCTTTCTTT
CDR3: CSAVQGATEAFF

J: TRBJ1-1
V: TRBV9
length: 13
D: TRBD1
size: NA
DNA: TGTGCCAGCGGTGAAGGGGGCTCGACTGAAGCTTTCTTT
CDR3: CASGEGGSTEAFF

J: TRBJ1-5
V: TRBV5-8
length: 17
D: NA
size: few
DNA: TGTGCCAGCAGCTTGGATGGGATAGGATATAGCAATCAGCCCCAGCATTTT
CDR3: CASSLDGIGYSNQPQHF

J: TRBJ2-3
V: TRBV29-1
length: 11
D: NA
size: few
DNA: TGCAGCGTTGCCAAGACAGATACGCAGTATTTT
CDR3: CSVAKTDTQYF

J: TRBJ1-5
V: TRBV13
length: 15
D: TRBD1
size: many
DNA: TGTGCCAGCAGCTTAAGGGACAGGTTGGGGCAGCCCCAGCATTTT
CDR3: CASSLRDRLGQPQHF

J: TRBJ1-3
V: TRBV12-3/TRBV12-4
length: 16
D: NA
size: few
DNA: TGTGCCAGCAGTTCCATCGGGGGGAGCTCTGGAAACACCATATATTTT
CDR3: CASSSIGGSSGNTIYF

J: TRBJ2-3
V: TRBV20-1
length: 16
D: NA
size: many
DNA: TGCAGTGCTAGAGATCCCCGTCGGCGCCGACCAGATACGCAGTATTTT
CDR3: CSARDPRRRRPDTQYF

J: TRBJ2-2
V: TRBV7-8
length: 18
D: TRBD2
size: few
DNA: TGTGCCAGCAGCTTGCTCCTCCGGGGGACTACGAACACCGGGGAGCTGTTTTTT
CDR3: CASSLLLRGTTNTGELFF